A single sample is the source of the 2 T cell receptor beta chains below, sequenced in a study of shared clonotypes between healthy human individuals. Libraries were prepared by immunoSEQ multiplex PCR; TCRdb keeps only in-frame clonotypes and omits some of them. The table has about 360,000 clones, about 70% seen once; the top ten hold 8.5% to 12%. The sample was memory CD4+ T cells sorted from blood. Described subset: CD45RA-negative fraction. These receptor sequences come from a man aged 25 to 40 in good health.

Concerning this clone itself: The same CDR3 can be traced to other DNA sequences in this sample. This rearrangement joins TRBV7-2 to TRBJ2-7; the D gene is possibly TRBD1 (5 bases). Trimming removed 4 bases from V and 3 bases from J, with 7 bases in between. The germline CDR1 and CDR2 sequences are SGHTA and FQGNSA. This CDR3 is 12 amino acids long. The chain's CDR3 is CASSSTGYEQYF. CDR3 sequence (DNA): TGTGCCAGCAGCTCTACAGGCTACGAGCAGTACTTC.

The V gene is TRBV19, the J gene TRBJ2-2; D unclear. CDR1 is LNHDA and CDR2 is SQIVND in the germline V gene (reference sequence). V dropped 1 base and J dropped 3 bases, with 9 bases sitting between them. The CDR3 runs 15 residues. The CDR3 loop reads CASSIGAAYTGELFF. As DNA, the CDR3 is TGTGCCAGTAGTATAGGGGCAGCCTACACCGGGGAGCTGTTTTTT.